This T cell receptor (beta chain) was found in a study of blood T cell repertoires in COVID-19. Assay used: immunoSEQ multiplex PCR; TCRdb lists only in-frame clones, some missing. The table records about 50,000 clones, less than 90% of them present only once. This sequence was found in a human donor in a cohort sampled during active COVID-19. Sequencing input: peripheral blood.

CDR3 nucleotides: TGTGCCAGCCAACCGACAGGGGCAACTAATGAAAAACTGTTTTTT. It specifies CASQPTGATNEKLFF. The J gene is TRBJ1-4, the V gene TRBV30; 8 bases agree with TRBD1. The germline gives CDR1 GTSNPN, CDR2 SVGIG (reference sequence). There are 15 residues in the CDR3. V gave up 8 bases and J gave up 0 bases; unmatched junction bases: 8.